This TCR beta chain stems from a study of T cell responses to AZD1222 COVID-19 vaccine (dated by TCRdb to the early 2020s). Broadly, across the study: Because spike-specific TCR depth and breadth did not differ between the two schedules, AZD1222 recipients who got a second dose at roughly 4 weeks were pooled with those who got a second dose at roughly 12 weeks. Trial participants were enrolled by age into 18-55, 56-69 and 70-plus year subgroups, with around 150, 28 and 57 TCR-sequenced participants respectively. A total of 230 to 250 trial participants underwent TCR sequencing, of whom 207 had received two doses of AZD1222 and about 25 had received two doses of the MenACWY control vaccine.

General study outcomes and caveats: Because no day 14 peak-response samples were available, repertoires were characterized only after the peak T cell response. Spike-specific TCR breadth and depth rose significantly after two AZD1222 doses compared with day 0 and with MenACWY recipients. CD4 TCRs associated with the vaccine covered the entire spike protein, and the dominant responses were in regions 160-218 and 743-854. The 56-69-year group was small, and its depth increase did not reach significance, likely because of low power. Only a handful of AZD1222 recipients were SARS-CoV-2 seropositive at baseline, limiting conclusions about previously exposed vaccinees. Reportedly, close to half of the unique spike-specific TCRs recognized epitopes lying outside the regions that are mutated in the B.1.351 and B.1.1.7 variants. Most participants were white British and females outnumbered males, and the authors suggested that clonal diversity may have been underestimated.

The CDR3 regions of human TCRbeta chains were analyzed by immunosequencing. The authors' analysis ran thus. Repertoire TCRs were matched against a reference library of SARS-CoV-2-specific TCRs generated with the MIRA antigen-specificity platform. Breadth was defined as the fraction of unique TCRs that were SARS-CoV-2-associated. Depth was defined as the fraction of total T cells that were SARS-CoV-2-associated. Each spike-specific TCR was assigned to its reactive spike region and to a CD4 or CD8 class using the MIRA data. Log10-transformed breadth and depth values were compared by one-way ANOVA with Sidak's multiple comparisons tests. Here the immuneACCESS table is served through TCRdb, limited to in-frame sequences with V and J called. Missing clones are a known gap in these copies; in checked studies unresolved V genes cover under half, and the rest lacks a known reason. The V and J calls and the clone size are those of that table, but D and trimming were determined from the DNA. The sample includes 170,000 or so clones, with about nine tenths observed a single time. The ten largest account for about 2.5% of the sample.

Points on this clone: No cognate antigen has been identified for it. No base-level quality is on record; no much larger clone is a single base apart.

Inclusive of the bounding cysteine and phenylalanine, the CDR3 is 14 residues long. Only the CDR3 region is kept as DNA, spanning 42 bases read in frame from base 1. The germline ends are 14 bases apart after V is trimmed by 3 bases and J by 8 bases. As encoded in the germline V gene (reference sequence), CDR1 is MNHEY while CDR2 is SMNVEV. Reading the label with the study, this specimen's time point is: baseline before first vaccination. Vaccinee samples were obtained from the UK trials COV001 and COV002, which included a single-blind randomized controlled phase 2/3 trial of AZD1222 (ChAdOx1 nCoV-19) in healthy adults. Trial participant PBMC samples were collected at day 0 and day 28 after the second dose for TCRbeta chain sequencing.

This TCR was sampled from an adult in good health. This specimen was peripheral blood, taken on day 0 of AZD1222 vaccination. The chain joins TRBV27 to TRBJ2-1, and the D gene may be TRBD2, 6 bases matching. The CDR3 region reads CASSFLGGADEQFF. The DNA is as follows: TGTGCCAGCAGTTTCCTCGGCGGGGCTGATGAGCAGTTCTTC.